The entry that follows covers one T cell receptor beta chain sequence. Its antigen is not yet known. The sample holds no much larger clone one base away, and base qualities are not on file. Based on the germline V gene (reference sequence), the CDR1 and CDR2 sequences are LNHDA and SQIVND. After removal of 3 bases from V and 5 bases from J, the junction retains 6 bases not matched to a gene. Including the terminal cysteine and phenylalanine, the CDR3 comprises 15 residues. Of the read, only the CDR3 DNA is kept; its 45 bases are in frame from base 1. The sample comes from a study of cytomegalovirus exposure and HLA in healthy donors (dated by TCRdb to 2016 to 2017). With respect to the entire study: An earlier analysis of roughly 500 of the donors reported roughly 270 Gb of sequence data and 117 million unique TCR beta sequences from about 179 million T cells. About 300 gigabases of sequencing data and tens of millions of unique TCR sequences were included in an early release covering 550 to 800 HLA-typed donors. The genetic ancestry cluster associated with self-reported Caucasian donors included 70% to 85% of the approximately 410 genotyped donors. The study aimed to test whether signatures of past pathogen exposure could be identified by cataloging public T cell receptors. The study used immunosequencing to profile the T cell repertoires of some 600 subjects and linked those repertoires to cytomegalovirus serostatus. In addition to the first cohort of roughly 700 subjects, a separate validation cohort of approximately 130 different subjects was used. To predict cytomegalovirus infection status, the study combined high-throughput TCR immunosequencing, statistical association of individual TCRs with disease status, and machine learning. A later analysis re-analyzed previously published TCR beta repertoires from roughly 600 donors and added high-resolution HLA genotyping to study TCR occurrence patterns. The later analysis used no new phenotypic data to find candidate immune exposures, relying instead on TCR beta sequences and their occurrence across donors. An earlier analysis of around 540 of the donors applied high-throughput TCR beta sequencing to assess whether each TCR beta V gene segment acted as functional or pseudogenic. Alongside the repertoire data, information on donor age, sex, ethnicity and CMV serostatus was compiled. A later genetic analysis used genome-wide SNP genotypes for about three fifths of the 666 donors, treating that subset as a discovery cohort. All discovery cohort repertoires had been generated using a single sequencing platform. HLA typing covered class I and class II loci at four-digit resolution. Typing coverage varied by locus: roughly 620-640 donors for A, B, C, DRB1 and DQB1; 500 to 550 for DQA1; more than 600 for DPA1; 450 to 480 for DPB1. Roughly 5 DR-DQ haplotypes were handled as single units for association and clustering, since linkage in the cohort was strong. Among 398 genotyped donors of the cohort, an average of about 240,000 unique TCR beta nucleotide sequences were sequenced per donor, roughly a sixth of them non-productive. What the research found in general, with its limitations: In a later analysis, several top co-occurrence clusters were reported to appear linked to parvovirus B19, influenza, CMV and Epstein-Barr virus. In vitro tests confirmed that three of the cytomegalovirus-associated TCR beta chains recognize cytomegalovirus antigens. In a later genetic analysis, a missense DCLRE1C variant was associated with V-gene and J-gene trimming of TCR beta chains, and the association was replicated in an independent cohort. In a later analysis, most CMV-associated TCR beta chains were found to appear HLA-restricted, with HLA associations seemingly driven largely by CMV exposure. Because counts were too low, roughly 16 rarely observed V segments, including chromosome 9 orphons, were excluded from the earlier analysis of roughly 580 of the donors. In a later genetic analysis, fewer N-insertions in productive TCRs were reported among donors in an Asian-associated ancestry cluster than the roughly 640-donor mean. Broadly in line with IMGT annotations, most TCR beta V segments showed up in productive rearrangements about 87% or about 30% of the time in an earlier analysis of 587 of the donors. According to the authors, the approach could potentially be generalized to other disease states and immunological phenotypes. Sequencing depth was assumed to be roughly uniform across donors in the presence/absence analyses, though that assumption may not hold. At a false discovery rate of 0.05, a later analysis linked around 15,000 TCR beta sequences to specific HLA alleles. In both the original and validation cohorts, the classifier was reported to diagnose cytomegalovirus status with high specificity and sensitivity. While some public TCRs were present in many individuals, most TCR sequences turned up only very rarely across donors. Because HLA typing was unavailable for some donors at each locus, only the typed subset was used in association tests. When HLA alleles, especially DR and DQ, strongly co-occurred, attributing TCR associations to individual alleles was difficult. A group of highly shared sequence variants was considered likely to be a technical artifact of the sequencing pipeline. Compared with equally common non-associated chains, HLA-associated TCR beta chains in a later analysis were more clonally expanded and had lower generation probabilities. A further reported finding was that TCR beta sequences accurately predicted the HLA-A and HLA-B alleles for most subjects in the first cohort. The cohort was sequenced for TCR beta chains only, and without alpha or paired-chain data the features that could be detected were limited. According to a later analysis, TCR association rates differed among HLA loci, with DRB1 alleles showing the most associated TCRs and HLA-C alleles showing the fewest. Some IMGT-functional V segments, including TRBV6-2 and TRBV6-3, could not be distinguished by the 87-base-pair reads and were therefore excluded. A total of 150 to 200 TCR beta chains were listed by the study as associated with cytomegalovirus. Correlated functional status among segregating V segments might be attributable to linkage disequilibrium, but an unknown experimental factor could not be ruled out. The only immune exposure information available for the cohort was CMV serostatus.

The cohort comprised 550 to 700 healthy bone marrow donors. At the time of sampling, all cohort members were nominally healthy, though unrecorded immune exposures were likely present. The donor tested CMV seronegative and was one of the 352 seronegative cohort members. A peripheral blood sample was provided by each donor, and peripheral blood mononuclear cells were used for TCR beta sequencing. Genomic DNA was extracted from the blood cell samples with the Qiagen DNeasy Blood Extraction Kit. Libraries were constructed by the immunoSEQ multiplex PCR assay. For the multiplex PCR, a mixture combining 60 forward primers for TCR Vbeta segments and 13 reverse primers for TCR Jbeta segments was used. Amplification of the CDR3 region of rearranged TCR beta genes was performed with a multiplex PCR assay on genomic DNA. Amplified TCR beta libraries were sequenced as 87-base-pair reads on the Illumina HiSeq System. The study's processing was this. In a later analysis, 80 million or so unique TCR beta chains were counted across the approximately 670 repertoires, and about 10 million of these chains were shared by at least two donors. A nearest-neighbor algorithm error-corrected the raw reads and collapsed the reads into unique sequences, merging closely related sequences to remove PCR and sequencing errors. V, D and J gene segments were assigned by aligning CDR3 sequences to IMGT reference sequences. For a sequence to be retained, a match of at least six nucleotides was required to both a V gene segment and a J gene segment. A rearrangement counted as productive if the CDR3 had no stop codons and remained in frame with V and J, and every other rearrangement counted as non-productive. Following IMGT convention, CDR3 was defined as the stretch from the second conserved V-encoded cysteine up to the conserved J-encoded phenylalanine. The earlier analysis of about 500 of the donors excluded sequences that lacked an unambiguous match to a single V gene segment. An earlier analysis of some 610 of the donors called V segments functional above 56.7% productive rearrangements and segregating when the between-donor standard deviation exceeded 5%. To diagnose cytomegalovirus status from the catalog of TCR beta chain sequences, a statistical classification framework was built. A later analysis assigned V and J genes by comparing TCR nucleotide sequences with IMGT/GENE-DB human TR gene sequences. Using the TCRdist pipeline, a later analysis assigned CDR3 sequences along with most-parsimonious VDJ recombination scenarios. In a later analysis, each TCR beta chain was defined by its CDR3 amino acid sequence together with its V-gene family, and reads lacking a unique V-gene family were excluded. To address suspected cross-contamination and a sequencing artifact, a later analysis removed 592 highly shared, low-generation-probability nucleotide sequences. In a later analysis, a clonal expansion index for each public chain was calculated from normalized within-repertoire ranks of inferred template counts. A later analysis computed generation probabilities with a VDJ recombination model fitted to out-of-frame rearrangements, and checked the results against IGoR. In a later analysis, hypergeometric tests were used to score TCR-TCR, TCR-HLA and TCR-CMV co-occurrence, with a repertoire-size bias correction applied to TCR pairs. A later analysis estimated false discovery rates by permuting HLA or CMV assignments 20 times. In a later analysis, co-occurring TCRs were grouped using DBSCAN, and TCRdist sequence similarity was added for clustering within HLA-allele-positive subsets. For co-occurrence clustering, repertoires with fewer than 30,000 or more than 120,000 public chains were excluded, along with roughly 5 repertoires with anomalous nucleotide sharing. TCRdb retrieved this table from immuneACCESS and kept in-frame rearrangements only. Not all clones are present; in checked studies, unresolved V genes account for under half, and no reason is known for the remainder. For V, J and clone size, that table is used; D and trimming come from the DNA. The sample table shows approximately 170,000 clones, and about four fifths are seen once. The top ten clones comprise less than 3% of the sample.

The sequence derives from a male donor in good health and CMV-seronegative. What was sequenced was PBMCs. The rearranged segments are TRBV19 and TRBJ2-7; 11 middle bases align to TRBD1. The CDR3 reads CASSIGGTGGDEQYF. At the DNA level, the sequence is TGTGCCAGTAGTATCGGCGGGACAGGGGGGGACGAGCAGTACTTC.